The present T cell receptor (beta chain) was sequenced within a study of cytomegalovirus exposure and HLA in healthy donors. Comments on this clone: The antigen remains undetermined.

The V end was cut by 0 bases, the J end by 0 bases, with 8 bases between. The CDR3 spans 16 residues. Germline V gene sequence: CDR1 LNHNV, CDR2 YYDKDF (reference sequence). The PCR contained 60 Vbeta and 13 Jbeta primers. This table comes from immunoSEQ multiplex PCR, and its TCRdb copy is limited to in-frame clones, with some not included. Of some 90,000 clones listed, 78% are singletons. General study findings and limits: In a later analysis, DRB1 alleles had the most associated TCRs; HLA-C alleles the fewest. The majority of TCR sequences were rare, yet some public TCRs appeared in many donors. Common viral pathogens seemed to be connected with several of the most significant clusters, according to a later analysis.

This sequence originates from a male donor in good health and CMV-seropositive. The specimen was PBMCs. This rearrangement joins TRBV15 to TRBJ2-2; possible D gene TRBD2, 5 bases. CDR3 in DNA: TGTGCCACCAGCAGAGAGAGAGCGGCGAACACCGGGGAGCTGTTTTTT. Amino acid sequence: CATSRERAANTGELFF.